This T cell receptor beta chain is from a study of CD8+ T cells in alopecia areata. V was pared by 0 bases and J by 4 bases, with 15 bases between. The CDR3 is 16 amino acids. The germline V gene has CDR1 LGHNT and CDR2 FRNRAP. Extracted from the samples, RNA was reverse transcribed into cDNA to serve as the sequencing template. Some clones are missing from TCRdb's copy, which holds only in-frame ones; the method was immunoSEQ multiplex PCR. The table has some 130,000 clones, roughly 58% seen once; the top ten hold about 4.9%. The source of this sequence is a human donor with alopecia areata. This chain links TRBV12-5 with TRBJ2-5; D not resolved. The sequences come from CD4+ T cells sorted from blood, collected at week 0. CDR3 region: CASGLVNRAPRETQYF. CDR3 nucleotide sequence: TGTGCTAGTGGTTTGGTGAACCGGGCCCCGAGAGAGACCCAGTACTTC.